This record looks at one T cell receptor beta chain sequence and its context. Germline V gene sequence: CDR1 SGHKS, CDR2 YYEKEE (reference sequence). The CDR3 length is 15 residues. Trimming took off 0 bases at V and 0 bases at J, with 9 bases between the two ends. The sample is drawn from a study of blood T cell repertoires in COVID-19. Overall study context: Samples taken during acute and convalescent COVID-19 were collected in the United States, Italy and Spain.

Authors' methods: It was from reference gene primer amplification that nucleated cell counts were estimated. Using immunoSEQ multiplex PCR, the repertoire was profiled, and TCRdb retains in-frame clones only, with some absent. The V and J calls and the clone size are those of that table, but D and trimming were determined from the DNA. Of approximately 38,000 clones detected, about 86% appear once; the ten largest clones hold 20% to 30%. The clonotype comes from a human donor with acute or convalescent COVID-19. The donor label of this sample is uncertain. Material for sequencing was peripheral blood. This chain connects TRBV5-5 to TRBJ1-2; D is unclear. The CDR3 nucleotides are TGTGCCAGCAGCTTGGAGCCTGTCCCTAACTATGGCTACACCTTC. Protein: CASSLEPVPNYGYTF.